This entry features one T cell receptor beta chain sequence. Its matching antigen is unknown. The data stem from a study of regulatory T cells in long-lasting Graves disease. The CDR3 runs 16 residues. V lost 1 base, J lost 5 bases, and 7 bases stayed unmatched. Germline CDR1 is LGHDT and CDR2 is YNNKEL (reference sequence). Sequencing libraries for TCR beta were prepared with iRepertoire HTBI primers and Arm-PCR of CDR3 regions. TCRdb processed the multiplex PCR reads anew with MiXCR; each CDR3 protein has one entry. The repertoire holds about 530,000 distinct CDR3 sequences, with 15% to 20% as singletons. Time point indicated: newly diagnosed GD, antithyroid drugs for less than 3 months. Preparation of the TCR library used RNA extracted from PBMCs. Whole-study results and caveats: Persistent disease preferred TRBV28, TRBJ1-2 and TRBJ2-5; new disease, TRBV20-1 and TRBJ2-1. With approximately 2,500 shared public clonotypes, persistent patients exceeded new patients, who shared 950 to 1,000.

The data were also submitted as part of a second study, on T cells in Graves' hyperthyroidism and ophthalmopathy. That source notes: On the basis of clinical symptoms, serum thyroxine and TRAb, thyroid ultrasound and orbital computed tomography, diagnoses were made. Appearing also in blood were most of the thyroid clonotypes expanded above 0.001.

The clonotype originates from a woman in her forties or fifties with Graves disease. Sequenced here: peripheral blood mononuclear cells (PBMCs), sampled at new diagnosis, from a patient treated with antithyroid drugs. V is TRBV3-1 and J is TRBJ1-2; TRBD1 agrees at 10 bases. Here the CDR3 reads CASSQGGTGVLYGYTF. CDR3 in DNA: TGTGCCAGCAGCCAAGGAGGGACAGGGGTGTTGTATGGCTACACCTTC.